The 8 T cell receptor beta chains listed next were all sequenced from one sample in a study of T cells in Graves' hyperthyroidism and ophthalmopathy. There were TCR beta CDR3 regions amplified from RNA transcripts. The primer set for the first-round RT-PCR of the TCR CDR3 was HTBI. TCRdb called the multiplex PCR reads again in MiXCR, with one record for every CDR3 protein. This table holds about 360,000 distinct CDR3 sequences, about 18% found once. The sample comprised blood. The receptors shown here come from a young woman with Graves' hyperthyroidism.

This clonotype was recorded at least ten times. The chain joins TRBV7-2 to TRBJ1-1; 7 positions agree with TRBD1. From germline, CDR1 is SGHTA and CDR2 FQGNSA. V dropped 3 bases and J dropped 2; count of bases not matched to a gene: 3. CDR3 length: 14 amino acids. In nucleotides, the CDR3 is TGTGCCAGCAGCTTCCGGGACAGCAACACTGAAGCTTTCTTT. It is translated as CASSFRDSNTEAFF. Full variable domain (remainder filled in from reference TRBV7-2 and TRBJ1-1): GAGVSQSPSNKVTEKGKDVELRCDPISGHTALYWYRQSLGQGLEFLIYFQGNSAPDKSGLPSDRFSAERTGGSVSTLTIQRTQQEDSAVYLCASSFRDSNTEAFFGQGTRLTVV.

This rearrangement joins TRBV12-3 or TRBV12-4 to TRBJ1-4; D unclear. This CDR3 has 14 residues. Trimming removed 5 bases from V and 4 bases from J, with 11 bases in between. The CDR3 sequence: CASSGLVLNEKLFF. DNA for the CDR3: TGTGCCAGCAGTGGGTTGGTCCTTAATGAAAAACTGTTTTTT.

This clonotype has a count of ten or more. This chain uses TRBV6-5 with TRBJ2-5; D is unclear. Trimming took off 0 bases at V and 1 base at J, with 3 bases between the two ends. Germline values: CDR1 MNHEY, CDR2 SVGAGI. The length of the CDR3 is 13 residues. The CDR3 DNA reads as TGTGCCAGCAGTTACTCACCCCAAGAGACCCAGTACTTC. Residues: CASSYSPQETQYF.

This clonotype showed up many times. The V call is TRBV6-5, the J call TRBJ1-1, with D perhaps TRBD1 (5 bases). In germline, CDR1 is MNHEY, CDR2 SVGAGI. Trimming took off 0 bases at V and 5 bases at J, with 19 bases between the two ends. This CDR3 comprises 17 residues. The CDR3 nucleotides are TGTGCCAGCAGTTACTCAAGGGAATCGATACGGGGGACTGAAGCTTTCTTT. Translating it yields CASSYSRESIRGTEAFF.

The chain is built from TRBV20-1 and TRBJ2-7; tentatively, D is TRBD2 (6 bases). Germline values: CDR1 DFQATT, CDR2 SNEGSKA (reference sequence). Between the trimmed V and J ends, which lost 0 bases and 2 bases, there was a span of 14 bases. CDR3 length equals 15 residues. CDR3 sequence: CSARDLGGTPYEQYF. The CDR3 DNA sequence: TGCAGTGCTAGAGATCTGGGCGGGACCCCCTACGAGCAGTACTTC.

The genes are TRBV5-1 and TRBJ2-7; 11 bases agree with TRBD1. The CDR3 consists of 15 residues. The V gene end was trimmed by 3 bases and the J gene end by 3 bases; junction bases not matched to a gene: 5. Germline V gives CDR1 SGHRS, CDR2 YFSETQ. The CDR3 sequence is CASSSGTGGVYEQYF. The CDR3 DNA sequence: TGCGCCAGCAGCTCAGGGACAGGGGGAGTCTACGAGCAGTACTTC.

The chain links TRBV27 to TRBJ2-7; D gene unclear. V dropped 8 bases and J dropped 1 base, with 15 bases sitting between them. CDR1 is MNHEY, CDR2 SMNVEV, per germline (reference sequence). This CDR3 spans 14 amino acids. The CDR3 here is CASSPRQESYEQYF. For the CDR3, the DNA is TGTGCCAGCTCACCACGTCAGGAATCCTACGAGCAGTACTTC.

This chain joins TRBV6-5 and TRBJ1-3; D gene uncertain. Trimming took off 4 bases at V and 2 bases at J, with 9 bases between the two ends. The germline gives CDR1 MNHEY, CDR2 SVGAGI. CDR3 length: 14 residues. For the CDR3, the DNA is TGTGCCAGCAGTTGCCGGCAAACTGGAAACACCATATATTTT. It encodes CASSCRQTGNTIYF.